This section outlines one T cell receptor beta chain sequence together with its context. Antigen unknown. From germline, CDR1 is PRHDT and CDR2 FYEKMQ (reference sequence). V was pared by 5 bases and J by 3 bases, with 10 bases between. The CDR3 runs 13 residues. The sample originates from a study of yellow fever vaccine responses in identical twins. Study-level results: Reportedly, the T cell response mounted by twins to vaccine seemed partly convergent, partly personalized.

TCRdb reanalysed the RT-PCR reads using MiXCR and keeps one entry per CDR3 protein. The sample gives fewer than 7,000 distinct CDR3 sequences, approximately 80% of which show up once; approximately 2.5% is in the top ten. The sample consisted of T cells from blood (PBMCs), unsorted or a sorted subset (not recorded which), taken before or after yellow fever vaccination (not recorded which). This clonotype was obtained from a woman aged 18 to 35 who received the yellow fever vaccine. This chain links TRBV13 with TRBJ1-1, with D possibly matching TRBD1 (6 bases). CDR3 amino acids: CASSKGGDTEAFF. For the CDR3, the DNA is TGTGCCAGCAGCAAGGGGGGTGACACTGAAGCTTTCTTT.